The 24 T cell receptor beta chains in this list originate from one sample, sequenced in a study of CD8 T cells in Susac syndrome. The authors reverse transcribed 0.5 to 1 ug RNA with random hexamers. From the immunoSEQ multiplex PCR reads, TCRdb called clonotypes with MiXCR, one entry per CDR3 protein. The sample records around 71,000 distinct CDR3 sequences, 93% being singletons. The sequencing input was CD4+ T cells from PBMCs. These receptor sequences come from a human donor with Susac syndrome.

The CDR3 coding sequence is TGTGCCAGCAGTCCGCGGACAGATCCCACGAATTCACCCCTCCACTTT. Its translation: CASSPRTDPTNSPLHF. V is TRBV27 and J is TRBJ1-6; D perhaps matches TRBD1 (6 bases). This CDR3 is 16 amino acids long. Trimming took 5 bases from V and 7 from J, leaving 18 bases between them. Per the germline V gene, CDR1 is MNHEY and CDR2 is SMNVEV (reference sequence).

The gene calls are TRBV20-1 and TRBJ1-5; tentatively, D is TRBD1 (5 bases). The CDR3 contains 18 residues. Germline CDR1 DFQATT, CDR2 SNEGSKA (reference sequence). Trimming shortened V by 3 bases and J by 3 bases, and 24 bases separated the two germline ends. The CDR3 reads CSASGGLSGYSFNQPQHF. The CDR3 nucleotides are TGCAGTGCTAGTGGGGGTCTCTCGGGATACTCATTCAATCAGCCCCAGCATTTT.

This clonotype came up once. The chain has TRBV4-1 and TRBJ2-2, with TRBD1 matching over 9 bases. Germline V gene lookup returns CDR1 MGHRA and CDR2 YSYEKL. V gave up 4 bases and J gave up 8 bases; unmatched junction bases: 8. This CDR3 contains 15 residues. Here the CDR3 DNA reads TGCGCCAGCAGCCCAGGACAGGGGCCTGTAGGGGAGCTGTTTTTT. This sequence encodes CASSPGQGPVGELFF.

The rearrangement joins TRBV5-1 to TRBJ2-5; tentatively, D is TRBD1 (6 bases). V was trimmed by 0 bases and J by 0 bases, leaving 6 bases between them. Germline-derived CDR1 and CDR2 are SGHRS and YFSETQ. The CDR3 is 14 amino acids. The CDR3 loop reads CASSLDRDQETQYF. CDR3 coding DNA: TGCGCCAGCAGCTTGGACAGGGACCAAGAGACCCAGTACTTC.

This clonotype appeared once. The chain joins TRBV3-1 to TRBJ2-4; 13 bases align to TRBD2. V was clipped by 4 bases and J by 10 bases; unmatched bases: 7. Germline CDR1 is LGHDT and CDR2 is YNNKEL (reference sequence). The CDR3 length is 15 residues. In DNA, the CDR3 is TGTGCCAGCAGCCCGACTAGCGGGGGGCCTTCTATTCAGTACTTC. Translating gives CASSPTSGGPSIQYF.

The CDR3 is CASSLVATGQNIQYF. The CDR3 coding sequence is TGTGCCAGCAGCTTAGTGGCCACAGGCCAAAACATTCAGTACTTC. The J gene is TRBJ2-4, the V gene TRBV11-2; TRBD1 is a possible D gene (5 bases). The CDR3 length is 15 residues. Germline CDR1 is SGHAT and CDR2 is FQNNGV. The V and J ends lost 1 base and 5 bases respectively, with 12 bases between them.

The chain uses TRBV10-3 and TRBJ1-5; D ambiguous. The germline gives CDR1 ENHRY, CDR2 SYGVKD. Between the trimmed V and J ends, which lost 10 bases and 6 bases, there was a span of 19 bases. The length of the CDR3 is 14 residues. The CDR3 reads CATSDGRIGQPQHF. In nucleotides, the CDR3 is TGTGCCACCTCAGACGGACGGATAGGTCAGCCCCAGCATTTT.

V gene TRBV10-3 combines with J gene TRBJ1-1; D gene ambiguous. The CDR3 sequence is 13 residues long. Germline V gene data show CDR1 as ENHRY and CDR2 as SYGVKD. V gave up 3 bases and J gave up 0 bases, with 5 bases separating them. The CDR3 loop reads CAISDRVNTEAFF. The CDR3, as DNA: TGTGCCATCAGTGATCGGGTGAACACTGAAGCTTTCTTT.

The chain employs TRBV5-1 and TRBJ2-3, with 7 positions matching TRBD2. Germline CDR1 and CDR2: SGHRS and YFSETQ. The CDR3 has 16 amino acids. The V gene end was trimmed by 0 bases and the J gene end by 2 bases; junction bases not matched to a gene: 6. CDR3: CASSLVSSGFTDTQYF. CDR3 nucleotides: TGCGCCAGCAGCTTGGTGTCTAGCGGATTCACAGATACGCAGTATTTT.

The chain combines TRBV6-5 with TRBJ2-5; D possibly uses TRBD1 or TRBD2 (5 bases each). Trimming took off 2 bases at V and 3 bases at J, with 13 bases between the two ends. Germline V lookup: CDR1 MNHEY, CDR2 SVGAGI. The CDR3 has 15 amino acids. The CDR3 spells CASSYVGTAEETQYF. The CDR3 DNA is TGTGCCAGCAGTTACGTCGGGACCGCGGAAGAGACCCAGTACTTC.

This chain connects TRBV4-3 to TRBJ2-5; the match to TRBD2 covers 8 bases. Germline V gene sequence: CDR1 LGHNA, CDR2 YSLEER. The length of the CDR3 is 16 residues. J lost 2 bases, V lost 2 bases, and 7 bases had no gene match. CDR3 nucleotides: TGCGCCAGCAGCCAACCCAGCGGGGGTAAACAAGAGACCCAGTACTTC. It translates to CASSQPSGGKQETQYF.

The rearrangement links TRBV29-1 to TRBJ2-1; possibly TRBD1 for D (5 bases). CDR1 and CDR2 (germline): SQVTM, ANQGSEA. Trimming took off 7 bases at V and 0 bases at J, with 13 bases between the two ends. The CDR3 runs 14 residues. CDR3 amino acids: CSADNPSSYNEQFF. The CDR3 DNA reads as TGCAGCGCGGACAATCCGAGCTCCTACAATGAGCAGTTCTTC.

V is TRBV5-1 and J is TRBJ1-6; no clear D gene. The CDR3 contains 15 residues. V was shortened by 5 bases and J by 9 bases, with 18 bases between the two germline ends. Germline loops: CDR1 SGHRS, CDR2 YFSETQ. The CDR3 loop reads CASSYEHPNTSPLHF. The DNA for the CDR3 is TGCGCCAGCAGTTACGAACACCCCAATACTTCACCCCTCCACTTT.

The chain recombines TRBV10-3 with TRBJ2-5; no clear D. The V end lost 0 bases, the J end lost 1 base, and 6 bases lay between the germline ends. The germline V gene has CDR1 ENHRY and CDR2 SYGVKD. This CDR3 comprises 14 residues. In DNA, the CDR3 is TGTGCCATCAGTGAGTCCGGCTCCCAAGAGACCCAGTACTTC. This codes for CAISESGSQETQYF.

The rearrangement links TRBV6-1 to TRBJ1-5; a possible D gene is TRBD1 (5 bases). This CDR3 contains 15 residues. Trimming stripped 6 bases from V and 3 bases from J, with 15 bases between. Per the germline V gene, CDR1 is MNHNS and CDR2 is SASEGT. The CDR3 DNA reads as TGTGCCAGCAGCCCACTCCGGGACGCCAATCAGCCCCAGCATTTT. This gives the protein CASSPLRDANQPQHF.

The chain employs TRBV7-2 and TRBJ2-3; possibly TRBD2 for D (7 bases). The CDR3 spans 18 residues. V was shortened by 1 base and J by 10 bases, with 27 bases between the two germline ends. The germline V gene encodes CDR1 SGHTA and CDR2 FQGNSA. The CDR3 bases are TGTGCCAGCAGCTTAGAGGGGGGGGCCTCAATAGTCCGATCTGCGCAGTATTTT. It codes for CASSLEGGASIVRSAQYF.

A single count supports this clonotype. The chain joins TRBV30 to TRBJ2-2; D not resolved. CDR1 is GTSNPN and CDR2 is SVGIG in the germline V gene (reference sequence). This CDR3 region has 14 residues. Trimming left V 4 bases short and J 0 bases short, with 9 bases between. In DNA, the CDR3 is TGTGCCTGGACCACCACAGCGAACACCGGGGAGCTGTTTTTT. It yields the protein CAWTTTANTGELFF.

The J gene is TRBJ1-2, the V gene TRBV6-5, with D maybe TRBD1 (6 bases). The V gene lost 0 bases and the J gene lost 7 bases, with 12 bases spanning the gap. CDR1 is MNHEY, CDR2 SVGAGI, per germline. The CDR3 sequence is 14 residues long. Here the CDR3 DNA reads TGTGCCAGCAGTTACTCAAGGGCAGGGGTTGGCTACACCTTC. Residues: CASSYSRAGVGYTF.

The genes are TRBV7-2 and TRBJ1-2, with 7 bases fitting TRBD1. The CDR3 runs 13 residues. Germline trimming cut 5 bases from V and 7 bases from J; bases unmatched to any gene: 7. Per germline, CDR1 SGHTA and CDR2 FQGNSA. This chain's CDR3 is CASSPRTGPGYTF. DNA of the CDR3: TGTGCCAGCAGCCCGAGGACAGGTCCTGGCTACACCTTC.

This chain uses TRBV9 with TRBJ2-5; no firm D call. Germline V gene lookup returns CDR1 SGDLS and CDR2 YYNGEE. V lost 7 bases to trimming and J lost 5 bases, with 12 bases between them. The CDR3 is 12 amino acids. CDR3 sequence: CASGTADETQYF. Here the CDR3 DNA reads TGTGCCAGCGGCACCGCGGACGAGACCCAGTACTTC.

This chain connects TRBV5-1 to TRBJ2-5, with 7 bases fitting TRBD1. With 8 bases clipped from V and 4 bases from J, the junction kept 14 bases outside the gene matches. The CDR3 runs to 15 residues. Germline V CDR1 and CDR2: SGHRS, YFSETQ. CDR3 bases: TGCGCCAGTTTCATTACAGGGGTTTTAGCAGAGACCCAGTACTTC. The encoded protein is CASFITGVLAETQYF.

The genes are TRBV18 and TRBJ1-1; a possible D gene is TRBD1 (5 bases). CDR3 length: 12 amino acids. Germline CDR1 and CDR2: KGHSH and LQKENI. V shed 4 bases and J shed 8 bases, with 11 bases lying between them. This CDR3 reads CASSLERDEAFF. DNA of the CDR3: TGTGCCAGCTCACTGGAGCGGGACGAAGCTTTCTTT.

In nucleotides, the CDR3 is TGTGCCAGCAGCCTCGAGCCCAGGGGGGTTCCCCTCCACTTT. Translation: CASSLEPRGVPLHF. The chain carries TRBV6-1 and TRBJ1-6, with 7 bases matching TRBD1. The CDR3 extends over 14 amino acids. CDR1 MNHNS and CDR2 SASEGT come from the germline V gene. V lost 6 bases, J lost 13 bases, and 12 bases stayed unmatched.

V and J are TRBV6-1 and TRBJ2-7; TRBD1 matches at 7 bases. V lost 8 bases to trimming and J lost 0 bases; unmatched junction nucleotides: 13. The CDR3 has 16 amino acids. Germline V gene data show CDR1 as MNHNS and CDR2 as SASEGT. CDR3 in amino acids: CASAGPRAGGSYEQYF. The DNA of the CDR3 is TGTGCCAGCGCCGGACCTCGGGCAGGGGGCTCCTACGAGCAGTACTTC.